Listed below are T cell receptor beta chains from one sample, sequenced in a study of shared clonotypes between healthy human individuals. The table came from immunoSEQ multiplex PCR; TCRdb's copy has only in-frame clones and leaves some out. The table shows roughly 1.4 million clones, with around 98.5% occurring only once. Sequencing was done on a sample of naive CD4+ T cells sorted from blood. These receptor sequences come from a man aged 25-45 years in good health. Each CDR3 is given with its conserved first and last residue. The D gene is left open where the match is weak. Clone size is given for some rows only: seen once, a few or many times, or a class if the clone is expanded.

d_call: TRBD2; clone_size: NA; j_call: TRBJ2-3; v_call: TRBV25-1; cdr3_nt: TGTGCCAGCAGTGGGCTAGCGGGAGGGATCACAGATACGCAGTATTTT; cdr3_aa: CASSGLAGGITDTQYF
d_call: NA; clone_size: once; j_call: TRBJ2-7; v_call: TRBV4-3; cdr3_nt: TGCGCCAGCAGCCAATCGTGGGGTTACGAGCAGTACTTC; cdr3_aa: CASSQSWGYEQYF
d_call: NA; clone_size: once; j_call: TRBJ1-2; v_call: TRBV7-2; cdr3_nt: TGTGCCAGCAGCTTGAGCAGGGAAAAGTCATGGAGTGGCTACACCTTC; cdr3_aa: CASSLSREKSWSGYTF
d_call: NA; clone_size: NA; j_call: TRBJ1-4; v_call: TRBV2; cdr3_nt: TGTGCCAGCAGTGACTGGGACGAAAAACTGTTTTTT; cdr3_aa: CASSDWDEKLFF
d_call: NA; clone_size: NA; j_call: TRBJ2-1; v_call: TRBV11-2; cdr3_nt: TGTGCCAGCAGCTTATTAGCAGCTGAGCAGTTCTTC; cdr3_aa: CASSLLAAEQFF
d_call: NA; clone_size: NA; j_call: TRBJ1-4; v_call: TRBV5-1; cdr3_nt: TGCGCCAGCAGCTTGGCCGGGAAATCCAATGAAAAACTGTTTTTT; cdr3_aa: CASSLAGKSNEKLFF
d_call: NA; clone_size: NA; j_call: TRBJ1-1; v_call: TRBV19; cdr3_nt: TGTGCCAGTAGTATTTGGGGCGGGACTGAAGCTTTCTTT; cdr3_aa: CASSIWGGTEAFF
d_call: TRBD1; clone_size: NA; j_call: TRBJ1-5; v_call: TRBV6-1; cdr3_nt: TGTGCCAGCCAGACAGGGGCGGATCAGCCCCAGCATTTT; cdr3_aa: CASQTGADQPQHF
d_call: NA; clone_size: once; j_call: TRBJ2-2; v_call: TRBV29-1; cdr3_nt: TGCAGCGTTGAAGATCTTTCGGATTACACCGGGGAGCTGTTTTTT; cdr3_aa: CSVEDLSDYTGELFF
d_call: NA; clone_size: NA; j_call: TRBJ2-3; v_call: TRBV19; cdr3_nt: TGTGCCAGTAGTCCCAGGCCAGGGGCAAGGGATACGCAGTATTTT; cdr3_aa: CASSPRPGARDTQYF
d_call: NA; clone_size: once; j_call: TRBJ2-7; v_call: TRBV18; cdr3_nt: TGTGCCAGCTCACCAGACAGGGGGACTAGTGAGCAGTACTTC; cdr3_aa: CASSPDRGTSEQYF
d_call: NA; clone_size: NA; j_call: TRBJ1-3; v_call: TRBV11-2; cdr3_nt: TGTGCCAGCAGCTTAGCTACCTCTGGAAACACCATATATTTT; cdr3_aa: CASSLATSGNTIYF
d_call: NA; clone_size: NA; j_call: TRBJ1-2; v_call: TRBV5-5; cdr3_nt: TGTGCCAGCAGCTTACAGGGAACCGGAGGCTACACCTTC; cdr3_aa: CASSLQGTGGYTF
d_call: NA; clone_size: NA; j_call: TRBJ2-5; v_call: TRBV28; cdr3_nt: TGTGCCAGCAGTTTTTTAGGGGAGACCCAGTACTTC; cdr3_aa: CASSFLGETQYF